Following are 6 T cell receptor beta chains from one sample sequenced in a study of blood T cell repertoires in COVID-19. Produced via immunoSEQ multiplex PCR; TCRdb's table is partial and in-frame only. This sample carries 150,000 to 200,000 clones, approximately 83% of them seen once, and the ten largest clones take around 8.2%. What was sequenced was peripheral blood. The receptor source for this set is a man between 60 and 75 years old with acute or convalescent COVID-19.

The V and J genes are TRBV29-1 and TRBJ2-2; a weak D match, TRBD1 (6 bases). The CDR3 is made up of 14 amino acids. Germline V CDR1 and CDR2: SQVTM, ANQGSEA. V was trimmed by 5 bases and J by 2 bases, leaving 12 bases between them. In DNA form, the CDR3 reads TGCAGCGTTCAGGGGCACCGTAACACCGGGGAGCTGTTTTTT. Translated, it gives CSVQGHRNTGELFF.

The rearrangement joins TRBV5-8 to TRBJ1-3, with no clear D. Germline CDR1 and CDR2: SGHTS and YDEGEE. V shed 2 bases and J shed 2 bases, with 8 bases lying between them. CDR3 size: 14 residues. In nucleotides, the CDR3 is TGTGCCAGCAGCTTCGAGGGAACTGGAAACACCATATATTTT. Translated: CASSFEGTGNTIYF.

V gene TRBV21-1 combines with J gene TRBJ2-7; TRBD1 is taken as the D call from the table, unchecked against the DNA. TRBV21-1 is a listed pseudogene. The CDR3 contains 14 residues. As DNA, the CDR3 is TGTGCCAGCAACAGACAGGGTAGTAACTACGAGCAGTACTTC. This gives the protein CASNRQGSNYEQYF.

J is TRBJ2-5 and V is TRBV7-2; D remains unclear. The CDR3 is 14 residues long. V was shortened by 5 bases and J by 2 bases, with 12 bases between the two germline ends. Germline V gene lookup returns CDR1 SGHTA and CDR2 FQGNSA. The CDR3 coding sequence is TGTGCCAGCAGCCCCAATCCTAAACAAGAGACCCAGTACTTC. Encoded protein: CASSPNPKQETQYF.

This chain joins TRBV5-8 and TRBJ2-7, with TRBD1 matching over 7 bases. Per the germline V gene, CDR1 is SGHTS and CDR2 is YDEGEE. With V trimmed by 4 bases and J by 0 bases, 13 bases remained unmatched. The CDR3 has 17 amino acids. The DNA for the CDR3 is TGTGCCAGCAGCCCCCCCGGACAGGACCCAAGCTCCTACGAGCAGTACTTC. Protein: CASSPPGQDPSSYEQYF.

V and J are TRBV28 and TRBJ2-7, with D tentatively TRBD1 (6 bases). V was cut by 7 bases and J by 5 bases, with 12 bases left in between. From germline, CDR1 is MDHEN and CDR2 SYDVKM. The CDR3 consists of 12 residues. The CDR3 bases are TGTGCCAGCACCCCGAGGGGGAACGAGCAGTACTTC. Its protein is CASTPRGNEQYF.